This entry lists 30 T cell receptor beta chains sequenced from one sample in a study of cytotoxic CD8 clonotypes in ibrutinib-treated CLL. The protocol was immunoSEQ multiplex PCR, while the TCRdb copy is restricted to in-frame clones and leaves out a portion. The data hold tens of thousands of clones, with roughly 49% observed a single time. The sample was PBMCs, taken before ibrutinib treatment. The source is a human donor with chronic lymphocytic leukemia.

This clone showed up just a few times. The J gene is TRBJ2-2, the V gene TRBV19; 8 bases fit TRBD1. Trimming cost V 3 bases and J 6 bases; bases outside gene matches: 6. The CDR3 spans 15 residues. The germline V gene has CDR1 LNHDA and CDR2 SQIVND (reference sequence). CDR3 protein: CASSIGQGAAGELFF. CDR3 nucleotide sequence: TGTGCCAGTAGTATCGGGCAGGGGGCGGCCGGGGAGCTGTTTTTT.

The rearrangement joins TRBV6-6 to TRBJ2-7; 12 nucleotides line up with TRBD1. V lost 5 bases and J lost 7; bases outside the gene matches: 9. This CDR3 region has 15 residues. CDR1 and CDR2 from the germline V gene are MNHNY and SVGAGI (reference sequence). CDR3 in amino acids: CASSPPGQGAKEQYF. The CDR3 DNA sequence: TGTGCCAGCAGTCCACCGGGACAGGGGGCTAAGGAGCAGTACTTC.

The V gene is TRBV29-1, the J gene TRBJ2-1; 10 bases agree with TRBD1. Unmatched junction bases numbered 1, after V lost 4 bases and J lost 7 bases. From germline, CDR1 is SQVTM and CDR2 ANQGSEA. This CDR3 comprises 12 residues. The CDR3 region is CSVGQGANEQFF. In DNA form, the CDR3 reads TGCAGCGTTGGACAGGGGGCGAATGAGCAGTTCTTC.

The V call is TRBV7-2, the J call TRBJ2-3, with 8 bases matching TRBD2. Trimming at V came to 2 bases and at J to 4 bases, leaving 5 bases not matched to a gene. The CDR3 is 15 amino acids. CDR1 and CDR2 from the germline V gene are SGHTA and FQGNSA. The CDR3 region is CASSLPAGGADTQYF. Written as DNA, the CDR3 is TGTGCCAGCAGCTTACCGGCGGGGGGAGCAGATACGCAGTATTTT.

This chain joins TRBV19 and TRBJ1-5, with D unclear. This CDR3 comprises 14 residues. Germline V gene lookup returns CDR1 LNHDA and CDR2 SQIVND (reference sequence). Trimming took 0 bases from V and 3 from J, leaving 6 bases between them. The CDR3 region has the DNA TGTGCCAGTAGTATAGAAATTAACAATCAGCCCCAGCATTTT. Residues: CASSIEINNQPQHF.

The gene calls are TRBV7-2 and TRBJ2-5, with 8 bases that match TRBD2. This CDR3 spans 16 amino acids. The trim removed 3 bases at V and 4 bases at J, leaving 10 bases unmatched. Germline values: CDR1 SGHTA, CDR2 FQGNSA. As DNA, the CDR3 is TGTGCCAGCAGCTTTGGAGGGCGGGGGGACTCAGAGACCCAGTACTTC. It specifies CASSFGGRGDSETQYF.

Only a few counts were recorded for this clone. The V gene is TRBV7-9, the J gene TRBJ2-3; maybe TRBD1 (6 bases). Germline V gene data show CDR1 as SEHNR and CDR2 as FQNEAQ (reference sequence). The V gene lost 3 bases and the J gene lost 1 base, with 11 bases spanning the gap. The CDR3 length is 15 residues. CDR3 amino acids: CASSFGKGGTDTQYF. Here the CDR3 DNA reads TGTGCCAGCAGCTTTGGAAAGGGGGGCACAGATACGCAGTATTTT.

This clone was observed a handful of times. This rearrangement joins TRBV18 to TRBJ2-5; D is ambiguous. CDR3 length equals 11 residues. Germline values: CDR1 KGHSH, CDR2 LQKENI. V was shortened by 8 bases and J by 4 bases, with 8 bases between the two germline ends. The CDR3, as DNA: TGTGCCAGCCTCACCGGAGAGACCCAGTACTTC. It specifies CASLTGETQYF.

This clone was seen once. The chain employs TRBV30 and TRBJ1-5; no definite D call. The length of the CDR3 is 17 residues. CDR1 GTSNPN and CDR2 SVGIG come from the germline V gene (reference sequence). V was trimmed by 0 bases and J by 0 bases, leaving 15 bases between them. The CDR3 sequence is CAWSVRGSTDSNQPQHF. CDR3 nucleotide sequence: TGTGCCTGGAGTGTACGGGGATCCACGGATAGCAATCAGCCCCAGCATTTT. Filled out from reference TRBV30 and TRBJ1-5, the complete variable domain reads SQTIHQWPATLVQPVGSPLSLECTVEGTSNPNLYWYRQAAGRGLQLLFYSVGIGQISSEVPQNLSASRPQDRQFILSSKKLLLSDSGFYLCAWSVRGSTDSNQPQHFGDGTRLSIL.

The genes are TRBV4-2 and TRBJ2-3, with 7 bases that match TRBD1. With V trimmed by 0 bases and J by 4 bases, 10 bases remained unmatched. The CDR3 runs to 17 residues. In germline, CDR1 is LGHNA, CDR2 YNFKEQ. The CDR3 DNA follows: TGTGCCAGCAGCCAAGATAGTCGACAGGGAGTAGCAGATACGCAGTATTTT. Its protein product is CASSQDSRQGVADTQYF.

Only a few counts were recorded for this clone. The V and J genes are TRBV2 and TRBJ2-1, with 8 bases aligning to TRBD1. J lost 0 bases, V lost 4 bases, and 5 bases had no gene match. The CDR3 runs 16 residues. Germline CDR1 SNHLY, CDR2 FYNNEI. CDR3 bases: TGTGCCAGCAGTGCCCCAGGGGGCGCCTCCTACAATGAGCAGTTCTTC. It is translated as CASSAPGGASYNEQFF.

This clone was recorded once. V gene TRBV27 combines with J gene TRBJ2-4, with TRBD1 identical over 7 bases. Germline CDR1 is MNHEY and CDR2 is SMNVEV (reference sequence). The length of the CDR3 is 15 residues. The V gene end was trimmed by 5 bases and the J gene end by 8 bases; junction bases not matched to a gene: 12. CDR3 nucleotides: TGTGCCAGCAGTCCGGGACAGTTTTCGTTGGACATTCAGTACTTC. It codes for CASSPGQFSLDIQYF.

The rearrangement links TRBV5-6 to TRBJ2-1; a weak D match, TRBD2 (8 bases). Germline V gives CDR1 SGHDT, CDR2 YYEEEE. The CDR3 covers 16 residues. The V end was cut by 3 bases, the J end by 8 bases, with 21 bases between. The CDR3 loop is CASSSPGLGGDDEQFF. The CDR3 nucleotides read TGTGCCAGCAGCTCTCCGGGACTAGGGGGCGACGATGAGCAGTTCTTC.

V is TRBV5-4 and J is TRBJ1-2; 7 bases agree with TRBD1. Germline CDR1 SGHNT, CDR2 YYREEE (reference sequence). V lost 6 bases, J lost 4 bases, and 3 bases stayed unmatched. The CDR3 is made up of 12 amino acids. CDR3 protein: CASTEGAYGYTF. The DNA for the CDR3 is TGTGCCAGCACAGAGGGGGCCTATGGCTACACCTTC.

The rearrangement uses TRBV29-1 and TRBJ1-1; 7 bases are shared with TRBD1. CDR3 length equals 15 residues. V lost 6 bases, J lost 1 base, and 11 bases stayed unmatched. Looked up from germline, CDR1 is SQVTM and CDR2 is ANQGSEA. CDR3 nucleotide sequence: TGCAGCGTAGCGGGGGCGGGACAGCCGAACACTGAAGCTTTCTTT. This gives the protein CSVAGAGQPNTEAFF.

To note about this clone: Since the CDR3 does not end with the conserved phenylalanine or tryptophan, this likely comes from a read error. It is unclear where the CDR3 begins or ends on the DNA, so no DNA is shown, and the CDR3 is as TCRdb lists it. This chain links TRBV4-1 with TRBJ1-2; TRBD1 is the table's D call, not checked against the DNA. Both ends counted, the CDR3 spans 13 residues. Germline V gene sequence: CDR1 MGHRA, CDR2 YSYEKL. The CDR3 loop reads CASSPTTGTGFII.

V is TRBV28 and J is TRBJ1-6; D is unresolved. Germline V CDR1 and CDR2: MDHEN, SYDVKM. Trimming removed 6 bases from V and 8 bases from J, with 8 bases in between. This CDR3 contains 12 residues. In DNA form, the CDR3 reads TGTGCCAGCAGGGGCGGAGATTCACCCCTCCACTTT. Its protein product is CASRGGDSPLHF. Based on the CDR3 plus reference TRBV28 and TRBJ1-6, the full variable domain is DVKVTQSSRYLVKRTGEKVFLECVQDMDHENMFWYRQDPGLGLRLIYFSYDVKMKEKGDIPEGYSVSREKKERFSLILESASTNQTSMYLCASRGGDSPLHFGNGTRLTVT.

The genes are TRBV9 and TRBJ2-2; D call uncertain. CDR1 and CDR2 from the germline V gene are SGDLS and YYNGEE. The length of the CDR3 is 15 residues. V was trimmed by 3 bases and J by 0 bases, leaving 9 bases between them. CDR3 coding DNA: TGTGCCAGCAGCGGGACCCTCGCGAACACCGGGGAGCTGTTTTTT. This sequence encodes CASSGTLANTGELFF.

The J gene is TRBJ2-3, the V gene TRBV5-1; D not certain. The CDR3 extends over 13 amino acids. Between the trimmed V and J ends, which lost 0 bases and 4 bases, there was a span of 6 bases. Germline V lookup: CDR1 SGHRS, CDR2 YFSETQ. As DNA, the CDR3 is TGCGCCAGCAGCTTGGATCACTCAGATACGCAGTATTTT. Amino acid sequence: CASSLDHSDTQYF.

This clone has just a few counts. The chain combines TRBV5-5 with TRBJ1-2; D remains ambiguous. This CDR3 comprises 13 residues. V dropped 2 bases and J dropped 5 bases, with 10 bases sitting between them. CDR1 and CDR2 (germline): SGHKS, YYEKEE (reference sequence). The CDR3 DNA reads TGTGCCAGCAGCTTAACCACAGCATATGGCTACACCTTC. It yields the protein CASSLTTAYGYTF.

This chain joins TRBV15 and TRBJ1-4; 7 nucleotides match TRBD1. This CDR3 spans 19 amino acids. Trimming took 0 bases from V and 8 from J; bases not matched to a gene: 18. Germline V gene sequence: CDR1 LNHNV, CDR2 YYDKDF (reference sequence). The CDR3 nucleotides read TGTGCCACCAGCAGAGATCGTCGACAGGGAAGGCTCGTTGACGAAAAACTGTTTTTT. This encodes CATSRDRRQGRLVDEKLFF.

This clone has just a few counts. The chain uses TRBV9 and TRBJ2-2; D is perhaps TRBD1 (5 bases). Trimming pared 4 bases from V and 2 bases from J, leaving 15 bases between. This CDR3 is built from 16 residues. The germline CDR1 and CDR2 sequences are SGDLS and YYNGEE. The CDR3 protein is CASSPRGRDNTGELFF. The CDR3 DNA reads as TGTGCCAGCAGCCCCAGAGGCAGGGATAACACCGGGGAGCTGTTTTTT.

The chain links TRBV7-9 to TRBJ2-1, with 8 bases matching TRBD1. Germline V gives CDR1 SEHNR, CDR2 FQNEAQ (reference sequence). V was pared by 6 bases and J by 12 bases, with 10 bases of the junction left unmatched. The length of the CDR3 is 13 residues. The CDR3 sequence: CASRFEGTGGQFF. DNA of the CDR3: TGTGCCAGCAGATTCGAGGGGACAGGTGGGCAGTTCTTC. Complete variable domain (other parts from reference TRBV7-9 and TRBJ2-1): DTGVSQNPRHKITKRGQNVTFRCDPISEHNRLYWYRQTLGQGPEFLTYFQNEAQLEKSRLLSDRFSAERPKGSFSTLEIQRTEQGDSAMYLCASRFEGTGGQFFGPGTRLTVL.

This clone has just a few counts. This sequence joins TRBV2 and TRBJ1-6; unclear D gene. The CDR3 runs 17 residues. The V gene lost 2 bases and the J gene lost 0 bases, with 11 bases spanning the gap. The germline gives CDR1 SNHLY, CDR2 FYNNEI. The CDR3 loop reads CASSERENLSYNSPLHF. CDR3 sequence (DNA): TGTGCCAGCAGTGAAAGGGAGAACCTCTCCTATAATTCACCCCTCCACTTT.

The chain combines TRBV18 with TRBJ2-3; no reliable D call. The germline CDR1 and CDR2 sequences are KGHSH and LQKENI. The CDR3 has 14 residues. Trimming stripped 3 bases from V and 0 bases from J, with 7 bases between. CDR3 sequence (DNA): TGTGCCAGCTCACCGATCGGCAGCACAGATACGCAGTATTTT. As protein: CASSPIGSTDTQYF.

This clone was counted between two and nine times. The chain employs TRBV6-5 and TRBJ1-4; D is undetermined. This CDR3 has 13 residues. V lost 5 bases to trimming and J lost 7 bases, with 11 bases between them. Looked up from germline, CDR1 is MNHEY and CDR2 is SVGAGI. CDR3 in amino acids: CASSAPSFEKLFF. CDR3 bases: TGTGCCAGCAGTGCCCCGTCCTTTGAAAAACTGTTTTTT.

The V and J genes are TRBV15 and TRBJ1-4, with a weak D call TRBD1 (5 bases). This CDR3 comprises 16 residues. Trimming left V 0 bases short and J 8 bases short, with 16 bases between. Germline V gene lookup returns CDR1 LNHNV and CDR2 YYDKDF (reference sequence). This CDR3 is CATSRDRGRASEKLFF. CDR3 bases: TGTGCCACCAGCAGAGATCGGGGCAGGGCGTCGGAAAAACTGTTTTTT.

The V call is TRBV7-3, the J call TRBJ2-5; the D is unclear. Germline lookup yields CDR1 SGHTA and CDR2 FQGTGA. This CDR3 is 15 amino acids long. Trimming shortened V by 1 base and J by 5 bases, and 14 bases separated the two germline ends. The CDR3 region is CASSLIPRPSETQYF. CDR3 DNA: TGTGCCAGCAGCTTAATCCCGAGGCCTAGTGAGACCCAGTACTTC.

The genes are TRBV6-6 and TRBJ1-1; weak D call: TRBD1 (6 bases). Trimming pared 5 bases from V and 9 bases from J, leaving 16 bases between. This CDR3 has 13 amino acids. Germline V gives CDR1 MNHNY, CDR2 SVGAGI (reference sequence). The CDR3 region is CASSKTGSGKAFF. CDR3 bases: TGTGCCAGCAGTAAGACAGGTTCCGGAAAAGCTTTCTTT.

The chain combines TRBV7-3 with TRBJ1-4; D is perhaps TRBD1 (5 bases). The CDR3 runs to 16 residues. V was pared by 5 bases and J by 0 bases, with 13 bases between. Germline V gives CDR1 SGHTA, CDR2 FQGTGA. The CDR3 DNA follows: TGTGCCAGCAGCCCGGGGCAAAGTGCAACTAATGAAAAACTGTTTTTT. Its translation is CASSPGQSATNEKLFF.